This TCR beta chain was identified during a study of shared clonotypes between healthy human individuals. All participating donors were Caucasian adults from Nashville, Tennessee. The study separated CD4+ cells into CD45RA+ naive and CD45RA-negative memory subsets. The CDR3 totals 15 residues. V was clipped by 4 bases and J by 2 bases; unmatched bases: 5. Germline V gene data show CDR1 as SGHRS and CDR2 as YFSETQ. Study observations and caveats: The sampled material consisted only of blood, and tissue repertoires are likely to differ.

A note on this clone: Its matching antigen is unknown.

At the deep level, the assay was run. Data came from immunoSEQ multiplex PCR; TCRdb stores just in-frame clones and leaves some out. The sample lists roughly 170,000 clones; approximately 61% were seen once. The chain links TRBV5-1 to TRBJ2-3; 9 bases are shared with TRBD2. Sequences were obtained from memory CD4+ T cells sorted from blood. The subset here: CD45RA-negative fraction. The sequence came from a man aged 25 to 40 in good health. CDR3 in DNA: TGCGCCAGCAGCAGGGGACTAGCCTACACAGATACGCAGTATTTT. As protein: CASSRGLAYTDTQYF.